One sample yielded the 32 T cell receptor beta chains listed below, sequenced in a study of early T cells in non-severe SARS-CoV-2 infection (TCRdb year 2021). Library preparation used 5' RACE. The sequencer listed for this sample is NextSeq 500. The public reads were quality trimmed at Q25 with fastp and then assembled into clones with MiXCR by TCRdb, keeping productive beta chains. CDR3 protein duplicates are merged, each entry listing the most common genes and DNA. The sample has about 98,000 distinct CDR3 sequences on record, roughly 9.6% of them singletons. The ten biggest clones cover around 5% of the sample. The specimen was whole blood. The receptors come from an adult who was a healthcare worker with PCR-confirmed SARS-CoV-2 infection or an uninfected control (not recorded which).

The chain employs TRBV5-1 and TRBJ2-7, with D unresolved. Germline V CDR1 and CDR2: SGHRS, YFSETQ. V was cut by 0 bases and J by 3 bases, with 10 bases left in between. This CDR3 contains 14 residues. The CDR3 region is CASSLENYHYEQYF. The CDR3 nucleotides are TGCGCCAGCAGCTTGGAGAACTACCACTACGAGCAGTACTTC.

This rearrangement joins TRBV4-1 to TRBJ2-5; D call uncertain. The germline V and J ends were trimmed by 0 bases and 2 bases, with 10 bases remaining between them. Germline V CDR1 and CDR2: MGHRA, YSYEKL. This CDR3 has 15 residues. The chain's CDR3 is CASSQDPRPQETQYF. The DNA of the CDR3 is TGCGCCAGCAGCCAAGATCCCCGACCTCAAGAGACCCAGTACTTC.

This clonotype appeared a few times. The chain couples TRBV2 to TRBJ2-7; D not certain. CDR3 length equals 11 residues. With 6 bases removed from V and 3 bases from J, the gap between germline ends came to 6 bases. Germline V CDR1 and CDR2: SNHLY, FYNNEI. The CDR3 nucleotides read TGTGCCAGCAGGATCAGCTACGAGCAGTACTTC. Protein product: CASRISYEQYF.

This clonotype was seen a handful of times. The chain uses TRBV20-1 and TRBJ2-7, with TRBD1 as a possible D gene (6 bases). From germline, CDR1 is DFQATT and CDR2 SNEGSKA (reference sequence). Trimming stripped 3 bases from V and 0 bases from J, with 12 bases between. The CDR3 runs 14 residues. In DNA form, the CDR3 reads TGCAGTGCTAGGGACAGCGCGAGCTCCTACGAGCAGTACTTC. Its protein is CSARDSASSYEQYF.

This clonotype showed up just a few times. The gene calls are TRBV12-3 or TRBV12-4 and TRBJ2-6, with D possibly being TRBD1 (6 bases). V was trimmed by 3 bases and J by 0 bases, leaving 12 bases between them. The CDR3 length is 17 residues. CDR3 nucleotide sequence: TGTGCCAGCAGTTTGGGACACCCGAACTCTGGGGCCAACGTCCTGACTTTC. This gives the protein CASSLGHPNSGANVLTF.

The chain joins TRBV20-1 to TRBJ1-6; D not certain. The V gene lost 2 bases and the J gene lost 6 bases, with 5 bases spanning the gap. The CDR3 is 12 residues long. From germline, CDR1 is DFQATT and CDR2 SNEGSKA (reference sequence). The CDR3 region is CSARLLNSPLHF. The CDR3 DNA is TGCAGTGCTAGACTCCTTAATTCACCCCTCCACTTT.

The chain recombines TRBV20-1 with TRBJ1-4, with D maybe TRBD1 (5 bases). The V gene lost 5 bases and the J gene lost 3 bases, with 13 bases spanning the gap. CDR1 and CDR2 (germline): DFQATT, SNEGSKA (reference sequence). The CDR3 is made up of 14 amino acids. The CDR3 loop reads CSAWDRWSNEKLFF. The CDR3 nucleotides are TGCAGTGCTTGGGACCGCTGGTCTAATGAAAAACTGTTTTTT.

This chain uses TRBV11-2 with TRBJ2-3, with D tentatively TRBD1 or TRBD2 (5 bases each). V was cut by 5 bases and J by 1 base, with 16 bases left in between. This CDR3 has 16 residues. Germline V gene data show CDR1 as SGHAT and CDR2 as FQNNGV. The CDR3: CASSPGTTVGTDTQYF. The CDR3 DNA follows: TGTGCCAGCAGCCCTGGGACGACCGTCGGCACAGATACGCAGTATTTT.

The V and J genes are TRBV20-1 and TRBJ1-5, with D possibly matching TRBD1 (5 bases). Germline V gene lookup returns CDR1 DFQATT and CDR2 SNEGSKA (reference sequence). The CDR3 is made up of 18 amino acids. The germline V and J ends were trimmed by 6 bases and 0 bases, with 24 bases remaining between them. The CDR3 DNA follows: TGCAGTGCCCGCCTGTCTGGACGGACATCTAATAGCAATCAGCCCCAGCATTTT. Its translation: CSARLSGRTSNSNQPQHF.

This clonotype was counted a few times. The chain carries TRBV7-9 and TRBJ2-1; D is unclear. Germline V gene lookup returns CDR1 SEHNR and CDR2 FQNEAQ (reference sequence). The CDR3 consists of 12 residues. Trimming stripped 3 bases from V and 8 bases from J, with 8 bases between. CDR3 coding DNA: TGTGCCAGCAGCTTTAACCTCTATGAGCAGTTCTTC. Translating gives CASSFNLYEQFF. The full variable domain, in which reference TRBV7-9 and TRBJ2-1 provide the parts outside the CDR3, is DTGVSQNPRHKITKRGQNVTFRCDPISEHNRLYWYRQTLGQGPEFLTYFQNEAQLEKSRLLSDRFSAERPKGSFSTLEIQRTEQGDSAMYLCASSFNLYEQFFGPGTRLTVL.

This clonotype was recorded a few times. The genes are TRBV29-1 and TRBJ1-1; D unresolved. This CDR3 region has 17 residues. Germline CDR1 is SQVTM and CDR2 is ANQGSEA. Trimming stripped 2 bases from V and 0 bases from J, with 19 bases between. CDR3 sequence (DNA): TGCAGCGTTGAATACGCGGGCAGTCTATTCATGAACACTGAAGCTTTCTTT. Its protein product is CSVEYAGSLFMNTEAFF. Variable domain in full (rest from reference TRBV29-1 and TRBJ1-1): SAVISQKPSRDICQRGTSLTIQCQVDSQVTMMFWYRQQPGQSLTLIATANQGSEATYESGFVIDKFPISRPNLTFSTLTVSNMSPEDSSIYLCSVEYAGSLFMNTEAFFGQGTRLTVV.

This rearrangement joins TRBV5-1 to TRBJ2-1, with TRBD2 matching over 8 bases. The CDR3 is made up of 17 amino acids. V was clipped by 7 bases and J by 7 bases; unmatched bases: 19. The germline V gene has CDR1 SGHRS and CDR2 YFSETQ. The CDR3 nucleotides are TGCGCCAGCGGGCGGAGTAGCGGGGCCAATTTGGGGAATGAGCAGTTCTTC. The encoded protein is CASGRSSGANLGNEQFF.

The rearrangement uses TRBV6-5 and TRBJ1-1; D not resolved. Trimming stripped 2 bases from V and 1 base from J, with 11 bases between. This CDR3 has 15 amino acids. The V gene's germline CDR1 is MNHEY and CDR2 SVGAGI. The CDR3 DNA sequence: TGTGCCAGCAGTTACGCTACGTACCCGAACACTGAAGCTTTCTTT. The encoded protein is CASSYATYPNTEAFF.

The genes are TRBV28 and TRBJ2-6; possibly TRBD2 for D (6 bases). Per germline, CDR1 MDHEN and CDR2 SYDVKM. V lost 10 bases and J lost 0, with 10 bases in between. CDR3 length: 14 residues. CDR3 sequence (DNA): TGTGCCACCAGGCGGGGCTCTGGGGCCAACGTCCTGACTTTC. It yields the protein CATRRGSGANVLTF.

This sequence joins TRBV20-1 and TRBJ2-1, with 7 positions matching TRBD1. CDR1 and CDR2 from the germline V gene are DFQATT and SNEGSKA (reference sequence). V lost 0 bases and J lost 0; bases outside the gene matches: 5. This CDR3 contains 16 residues. The CDR3 sequence: CSARDPGQNSYNEQFF. In nucleotides, the CDR3 is TGCAGTGCTAGAGATCCGGGACAGAACTCCTACAATGAGCAGTTCTTC.

This clonotype appeared many times. This rearrangement joins TRBV27 to TRBJ2-1; the match to TRBD1 covers 9 bases. The germline V gene encodes CDR1 MNHEY and CDR2 SMNVEV (reference sequence). The CDR3 has 15 amino acids. Trimming at V came to 0 bases and at J to 5 bases, leaving 2 bases not matched to a gene. This CDR3 reads CASSLSGTGNNEQFF. CDR3 coding DNA: TGTGCCAGCAGTTTATCAGGGACAGGGAACAATGAGCAGTTCTTC.

A few counts support this clonotype. The gene calls are TRBV28 and TRBJ2-3, with TRBD2 as a possible D gene (5 bases). The CDR3 runs 17 residues. Between the trimmed V and J ends, which lost 6 bases and 4 bases, there was a span of 23 bases. The germline CDR1 and CDR2 sequences are MDHEN and SYDVKM. The chain's CDR3 is CASSLDPLEIEPDTQYF. CDR3 nucleotide sequence: TGTGCCAGCAGCCTGGACCCACTAGAGATTGAACCAGATACGCAGTATTTT. The variable domain in full, completed from reference TRBV28 and TRBJ2-3, reads DVKVTQSSRYLVKRTGEKVFLECVQDMDHENMFWYRQDPGLGLRLIYFSYDVKMKEKGDIPEGYSVSREKKERFSLILESASTNQTSMYLCASSLDPLEIEPDTQYFGPGTRLTVL.

The chain uses TRBV6-1 and TRBJ2-5; the match to TRBD1 covers 9 bases. This CDR3 spans 15 amino acids. The J segment lost 3 bases and the V segment lost 5 bases, leaving 7 bases of the junction unmatched. Germline-derived CDR1 and CDR2 are MNHNS and SASEGT. CDR3 sequence: CASSLGTGIEETQYF. Here the CDR3 DNA reads TGTGCCAGCAGTCTCGGGACAGGGATAGAAGAGACCCAGTACTTC.

On this clonotype: A much larger clone differs from this one at a single base, so this may be a read error. The J gene is TRBJ1-1, the V gene TRBV9; possibly TRBD1 for D (6 bases). The CDR3 sequence is 13 residues long. Germline V gene sequence: CDR1 SGDLS, CDR2 YYNGEE. DNA for the CDR3: TGTACCAGCAGGGGAGTCGGGACTGGTGAAGCTTTCTTT. It yields the protein CTSRGVGTGEAFF.

This clonotype came up many times. The chain links TRBV28 to TRBJ2-5; the match to TRBD1 covers 9 bases. This CDR3 contains 16 residues. Germline CDR1 is MDHEN and CDR2 is SYDVKM. The V and J ends lost 3 bases and 4 bases, in that order; junction bases with no gene match: 9. The CDR3 is CASSFGTGRVRETQYF. DNA for the CDR3: TGTGCCAGCAGTTTTGGGACAGGGAGGGTAAGAGAGACCCAGTACTTC.

V usage is TRBV7-2 and J usage is TRBJ2-3; weak D call: TRBD2 (6 bases). CDR3 length: 15 amino acids. Trimming left V 5 bases short and J 1 base short, with 13 bases between. From germline, CDR1 is SGHTA and CDR2 FQGNSA. The CDR3 DNA reads as TGTGCCAGCAGCCCTAAGGGACTCGGCACAGATACGCAGTATTTT. Residues: CASSPKGLGTDTQYF.

This clonotype was counted a few times. This chain joins TRBV30 and TRBJ2-1; D is uncertain. Germline V lookup: CDR1 GTSNPN, CDR2 SVGIG (reference sequence). With 1 base removed from V and 0 bases from J, the gap between germline ends came to 7 bases. The CDR3 consists of 14 residues. CDR3 DNA: TGTGCCTGGAGTGATACGAGCTCCTACAATGAGCAGTTCTTC. Translating it yields CAWSDTSSYNEQFF.

This clonotype was counted only a few times. The V gene is TRBV6-6, the J gene TRBJ2-7; the D is unclear. This CDR3 comprises 15 residues. From germline, CDR1 is MNHNY and CDR2 SVGAGI (reference sequence). V was shortened by 0 bases and J by 2 bases, with 11 bases between the two germline ends. The CDR3 sequence: CASSYSQASTYEQYF. CDR3 nucleotide sequence: TGTGCCAGCAGTTACTCTCAGGCCAGTACCTACGAGCAGTACTTC.

The genes are TRBV2 and TRBJ2-7; D ambiguous. The V end was cut by 5 bases, the J end by 5 bases, with 7 bases between. CDR1 and CDR2 (germline): SNHLY, FYNNEI. The CDR3 contains 11 residues. In nucleotides, the CDR3 is TGTGCCAGCAGTTTCGTCCACGAGCAGTACTTC. Translated: CASSFVHEQYF.

This clonotype has a count of ten or more. This rearrangement joins TRBV5-1 to TRBJ2-3, with D perhaps TRBD1 or TRBD2 (5 bases each). CDR1 and CDR2 (germline): SGHRS, YFSETQ. Trimming left V 4 bases short and J 2 bases short, with 17 bases between. This CDR3 is built from 16 residues. CDR3 in DNA: TGCGCCAGCAGCGCCGGGACCGCCTATCTCACAGATACGCAGTATTTT. It translates to CASSAGTAYLTDTQYF.

Many counts were recorded for this clonotype. The chain links TRBV20-1 to TRBJ2-7; no clear D gene. CDR1 and CDR2 (germline): DFQATT, SNEGSKA (reference sequence). The CDR3 totals 11 residues. Trimming shortened V by 4 bases and J by 7 bases, and 11 bases separated the two germline ends. The CDR3 nucleotides are TGCAGTGCTAATAACGCGGAGGAGCAGTACTTC. It translates to CSANNAEEQYF.

In this sample, this clonotype turned up a few times. The chain employs TRBV6-6 and TRBJ1-5; no reliable D call. Trimming stripped 2 bases from V and 3 bases from J, with 14 bases between. This CDR3 has 16 residues. Germline V CDR1 and CDR2: MNHNY, SVGAGI (reference sequence). CDR3: CASSYNSYQSNQPQHF. Written as DNA, the CDR3 is TGTGCCAGCAGTTACAATTCATACCAGTCCAATCAGCCCCAGCATTTT.

The chain employs TRBV7-6 and TRBJ2-2; 7 nucleotides match TRBD1. Germline lookup yields CDR1 SGHVS and CDR2 FNYEAQ. J was trimmed by 7 bases and V by 4 bases; bases with no gene match: 12. The length of the CDR3 is 16 residues. CDR3 nucleotide sequence: TGTGCCAGCAGCTCGAGCCCAACAGGGGTCCGCGGGGAGCTGTTTTTT. Protein sequence: CASSSSPTGVRGELFF.

There are many counts of this clonotype. The J gene is TRBJ1-1, the V gene TRBV20-1, with D perhaps TRBD1 (5 bases). This CDR3 is 13 amino acids long. CDR1 and CDR2 from the germline V gene are DFQATT and SNEGSKA (reference sequence). V was trimmed by 8 bases and J by 1 base, leaving 14 bases between them. Here the CDR3 reads CSPSDRPNTEAFF. The CDR3 DNA reads as TGCAGTCCGTCCGACAGACCGAACACTGAAGCTTTCTTT.

This chain connects TRBV29-1 to TRBJ2-7; D call uncertain. V lost 7 bases and J lost 4, with 8 bases in between. The V gene's germline CDR1 is SQVTM and CDR2 ANQGSEA. There are 10 residues in the CDR3. The CDR3 protein is CSAMEYEQYF. The CDR3 DNA is TGCAGCGCCATGGAGTACGAGCAGTACTTC.

Ten or more counts support this clonotype. V gene TRBV11-2 combines with J gene TRBJ2-2, with D uncertain. The CDR3 sequence is 12 residues long. Between the trimmed V and J ends, which lost 3 bases and 6 bases, there was a span of 5 bases. The germline V gene has CDR1 SGHAT and CDR2 FQNNGV. CDR3 bases: TGTGCCAGCAGCTTTGGGGCCGGGGAGCTGTTTTTT. Amino acid sequence: CASSFGAGELFF.

This clonotype has more than one count but fewer than ten. This sequence joins TRBV28 and TRBJ2-4, with D perhaps TRBD1 (5 bases). Between the trimmed V and J ends, which lost 6 bases and 6 bases, there was a span of 15 bases. This CDR3 has 14 residues. CDR1 is MDHEN, CDR2 SYDVKM, per germline. CDR3 coding DNA: TGTGCCAGCAGGGGGCGGCGAGATATAAACATTCAGTACTTC. It is translated as CASRGRRDINIQYF.